Below are 24 T cell receptor beta chains sequenced from a single sample in a study of post-analysis software for immune sequencing data. Presence of unique molecular identifiers characterized the TCR beta cDNA libraries. In TCRdb, the PCR reads were re-called with MiXCR into one record per CDR3 protein. The data hold under 200,000 distinct CDR3 sequences, with 36% observed a single time. This specimen consisted of blood, obtained after autologous hematopoietic stem cell transplantation. The origin of the receptors is a girl under 18 with multiple sclerosis.

This clonotype showed up just a few times. V gene TRBV4-2 combines with J gene TRBJ2-7; 8 bases line up with TRBD2. In germline, CDR1 is LGHNA, CDR2 YNFKEQ. The ends lost 0 bases at V and 1 base at J; junction bases unmatched: 2. This CDR3 region has 15 residues. CDR3 region: CASSQEAGESYEQYF. CDR3 coding DNA: TGTGCCAGCAGCCAAGAAGCGGGAGAGTCCTACGAGCAGTACTTC.

In its sample, this clonotype was seen a few times. This chain links TRBV7-3 with TRBJ2-3, with D perhaps matching TRBD1 (6 bases). The CDR3 is 13 residues long. Germline CDR1 reads SGHTA; CDR2 reads FQGTGA. The germline V and J ends were trimmed by 8 bases and 2 bases, with 11 bases remaining between them. The CDR3 is CASGRDNTDTQYF. The CDR3 DNA reads TGTGCCAGCGGTCGGGACAACACAGATACGCAGTATTTT.

V usage is TRBV29-1 and J usage is TRBJ1-2, with 10 positions matching TRBD1. Trimming at V came to 1 base and at J to 7 bases, leaving 3 bases not matched to a gene. The CDR3 has 13 amino acids. Germline assignment: CDR1 SQVTM and CDR2 ANQGSEA. As DNA, the CDR3 is TGCAGCGTTGAAGGACAGGGGGCTGGTGGCTACACCTTC. Amino acid sequence: CSVEGQGAGGYTF.

The J gene is TRBJ2-3, the V gene TRBV10-3; unclear D gene. With 10 bases removed from V and 3 bases from J, the gap between germline ends came to 23 bases. The germline V gene encodes CDR1 ENHRY and CDR2 SYGVKD. This CDR3 has 16 amino acids. The CDR3 sequence: CATWFEVGEKTDTQYF. CDR3 nucleotide sequence: TGTGCCACCTGGTTTGAGGTTGGCGAGAAAACAGATACGCAGTATTTT.

Concerning this clonotype: Its ends do not fully match the called genes, so a read error is possible. The CDR3 protein is CASSRGTAEAYF. CDR3 in DNA: TGTGCCAGCAGCCGAGGGACAGCTGAAGCTTACTTT. The chain recombines TRBV3-1 with TRBJ1-1, with 7 bases matching TRBD1. This CDR3 region has 12 residues. Looked up from germline, CDR1 is LGHDT and CDR2 is YNNKEL (reference sequence). Looking up the rest from reference TRBV3-1 and TRBJ1-1 gives the full variable domain: DTAVSQTPKYLVTQMGNDKSIKCEQNLGHDTMYWYKQDSKKFLKIMFSYNNKELIINETVPNRFSPKSPDKAHLNLHINSLELGDSAVYFCASSRGTAEAYFGQGTRLTVV.

This chain connects TRBV29-1 to TRBJ1-5; 8 bases align to TRBD1. Germline CDR1 and CDR2: SQVTM and ANQGSEA. J lost 7 bases, V lost 6 bases, and 8 bases had no gene match. The CDR3 contains 13 residues. CDR3 nucleotide sequence: TGCAGCGTGGGAGGGACAGGAGGGCAGCCCCAGCATTTT. It yields the protein CSVGGTGGQPQHF.

This clonotype came up many times. V gene TRBV7-2 combines with J gene TRBJ1-2; D is ambiguous. This CDR3 is built from 13 residues. V lost 0 bases to trimming and J lost 7 bases, with 9 bases between them. Germline CDR1 and CDR2: SGHTA and FQGNSA. The CDR3 DNA follows: TGTGCCAGCAGCTTAGCTTCGGGTCCTGGCTACACCTTC. Amino acid sequence: CASSLASGPGYTF.

This clonotype appeared a few times. Sequence at one end of the junction differs from germline and may be a read error. The J gene is TRBJ2-7, the V gene TRBV27; D may match TRBD1 or TRBD2 (5 bases each). The CDR3 runs 14 residues. Looked up from germline, CDR1 is MNHEY and CDR2 is SMNVEV (reference sequence). The CDR3, as DNA: TGTGCCAGCGGATCCGGGACGAAACTCTACGAACAGTACTTC. This translates into CASGSGTKLYEQYF.

The gene calls are TRBV2 and TRBJ1-1; D is uncertain. Trimming removed 2 bases at V and 2 bases at J, with 9 bases between. Germline CDR1 is SNHLY and CDR2 is FYNNEI. This CDR3 is 14 amino acids long. CDR3 DNA: TGTGCCAGCAGTGAAAGAGGCCTCAACACTGAAGCTTTCTTT. Translating it yields CASSERGLNTEAFF.

V is TRBV2 and J is TRBJ1-1; D remains ambiguous. The CDR3 sequence is 14 residues long. The germline CDR1 and CDR2 sequences are SNHLY and FYNNEI. The ends were cut back, 6 bases at V and 2 bases at J, with 13 bases in the middle. The CDR3 DNA is TGTGCCAGCAGGCCCAGCCAAAGAAACACTGAAGCTTTCTTT. Residues: CASRPSQRNTEAFF.

This clonotype was seen a few times. The chain couples TRBV7-2 to TRBJ2-1, with 7 bases fitting TRBD2. The germline V gene has CDR1 SGHTA and CDR2 FQGNSA. This CDR3 is built from 16 residues. J lost 3 bases, V lost 1 base, and 6 bases had no gene match. This CDR3 reads CASSLGPGRGYNEQFF. DNA of the CDR3: TGTGCCAGCAGCTTAGGGCCTGGGAGGGGCTACAATGAGCAGTTCTTC.

The chain joins TRBV20-1 to TRBJ2-5; TRBD2 might be the D (6 bases). This CDR3 has 16 amino acids. Germline V gene data show CDR1 as DFQATT and CDR2 as SNEGSKA (reference sequence). The V end lost 2 bases, the J end lost 1 base, and 17 bases lay between the germline ends. The CDR3: CSARIYGGVGQETQYF. In DNA, the CDR3 is TGCAGTGCTAGAATTTACGGCGGGGTTGGCCAAGAGACCCAGTACTTC.

This chain uses TRBV11-2 with TRBJ2-1, with 9 positions matching TRBD2. Trimming took 0 bases from V and 2 from J; bases not matched to a gene: 5. The length of the CDR3 is 17 residues. Germline loops: CDR1 SGHAT, CDR2 FQNNGV. The CDR3: CASSLDRPSGTYNEQFF. The CDR3 DNA reads as TGTGCCAGCAGCTTAGATCGTCCTAGCGGGACCTACAATGAGCAGTTCTTC.

As for this clonotype: This may come from a read error, since a much larger clone is one base off. The chain links TRBV29-1 to TRBJ2-7, with D hard to call. The V gene's germline CDR1 is SQVTM and CDR2 ANQGSEA. V lost 1 base and J lost 11, with 12 bases in between. The CDR3 is made up of 11 amino acids. The CDR3: CSVEVSETKYF. CDR3 coding DNA: TGCAGCGTTGAAGTCTCGGAGACCAAGTACTTC.

This clonotype was seen a single time. This chain connects TRBV4-1 to TRBJ2-4; the D gene is possibly TRBD2 (5 bases). The CDR3 spans 12 residues. The V end was cut by 1 base, the J end by 13 bases, with 11 bases between. From germline, CDR1 is MGHRA and CDR2 YSYEKL. The CDR3 DNA reads as TGCGCCAGCAGCCAAGTTATGGAGGAGCAGTACTTC. The encoded protein is CASSQVMEEQYF.

This clonotype was counted a few times. For the CDR3, the DNA is TGTGCCATCAGTGAGACGGGGGTAGCGCGAGCGAGGGACTACAATGAGCAGTTCTTC. Residues: CAISETGVARARDYNEQFF. J is TRBJ2-1 and V is TRBV10-3; TRBD2 is a possible D gene (6 bases). Trimming removed 2 bases from V and 3 bases from J, with 23 bases in between. CDR3 length: 19 residues. Germline values: CDR1 ENHRY, CDR2 SYGVKD.

This sequence joins TRBV24-1 and TRBJ2-1; TRBD2 aligns across 12 bases. The CDR3 is 17 amino acids. V lost 3 bases and J lost 6; bases outside the gene matches: 8. Germline CDR1 is KGHDR and CDR2 is SFDVKD. In DNA form, the CDR3 reads TGTGCCACCAGTGATCCCCTTACTAGCGGGAGGCCCAATGAGCAGTTCTTC. It translates to CATSDPLTSGRPNEQFF.

V is TRBV18 and J is TRBJ1-2; 7 bases agree with TRBD1. Germline lookup yields CDR1 KGHSH and CDR2 LQKENI. The CDR3 is made up of 14 amino acids. After removal of 4 bases from V and 0 bases from J, the junction contained 2 bases not matched to a gene. CDR3 region: CASSRGTANYGYTF. In nucleotides, the CDR3 is TGTGCCAGCTCACGAGGGACAGCTAACTATGGCTACACCTTC. Full variable domain (outside the CDR3, taken from reference TRBV18 and TRBJ1-2): NAGVMQNPRHLVRRRGQEARLRCSPMKGHSHVYWYRQLPEEGLKFMVYLQKENIIDESGMPKERFSAEFPKEGPSILRIQQVVRGDSAAYFCASSRGTANYGYTFGSGTRLTVV.

The genes are TRBV25-1 and TRBJ2-5; D perhaps matches TRBD2 (6 bases). The end of the DNA is better explained by TRBJ2-7, so the J call may be wrong. CDR1 MGHDK and CDR2 SYGVNS come from the germline V gene. The CDR3 sequence is 15 residues long. The CDR3 DNA sequence: TGTGCCAGCAGGGCCTCACGGGGGAGTGTCGGCGAGCAGTACTTC. Translation: CASRASRGSVGEQYF.

The chain employs TRBV12-3 or TRBV12-4 and TRBJ2-6, with 7 bases that match TRBD2. V shed 6 bases, J shed 3 bases, and the junction held 14 bases outside the gene matches. The CDR3 sequence is 18 residues long. CDR3 coding DNA: TGTGCCAGCAGGGGAGGGCAGGCCTGGGTGCGTGGGGCCAACGTCCTGACTTTC. Translating it yields CASRGGQAWVRGANVLTF.

Of note for this clonotype: At one boundary the junction diverges from the germline segment, which might be a read error. The V and J genes are TRBV12-3 or TRBV12-4 and TRBJ2-1; D uncertain. The CDR3 has 14 amino acids. The CDR3 DNA sequence: TGTGTCAGCAGTTTACAGCGAATATACAATGAGCAGTTCTTC. Its protein product is CVSSLQRIYNEQFF.

This clonotype showed up many times. The chain has TRBV27 and TRBJ2-7; the D gene is possibly TRBD1 (6 bases). This CDR3 comprises 15 residues. Trimming took off 5 bases at V and 3 bases at J, with 17 bases between the two ends. Germline CDR1 MNHEY, CDR2 SMNVEV (reference sequence). This CDR3 is CASSPERDTIYEQYF. CDR3 sequence (DNA): TGTGCCAGCAGTCCGGAAAGGGACACGATCTACGAGCAGTACTTC.

The gene calls are TRBV28 and TRBJ2-6; a weak D match, TRBD1 (6 bases). CDR1 is MDHEN, CDR2 SYDVKM, per germline. V was clipped by 6 bases and J by 4 bases, with 13 bases between them. The CDR3 is made up of 15 amino acids. CDR3 sequence: CASRVQGHGANVLTF. Written as DNA, the CDR3 is TGTGCCAGCAGAGTTCAGGGGCACGGGGCCAACGTCCTGACTTTC.

This clonotype appeared once. The V call is TRBV20-1, the J call TRBJ1-5; TRBD1 agrees at 10 bases. Germline V gene sequence: CDR1 DFQATT, CDR2 SNEGSKA (reference sequence). This CDR3 is built from 15 residues. V trimming: 3 bases; J trimming: 4 bases; junction bases outside the gene matches: 6. In DNA form, the CDR3 reads TGCAGTGCTAGGGACAGGGGGGGAAGGAATCAGCCCCAGCATTTT. Translation: CSARDRGGRNQPQHF.